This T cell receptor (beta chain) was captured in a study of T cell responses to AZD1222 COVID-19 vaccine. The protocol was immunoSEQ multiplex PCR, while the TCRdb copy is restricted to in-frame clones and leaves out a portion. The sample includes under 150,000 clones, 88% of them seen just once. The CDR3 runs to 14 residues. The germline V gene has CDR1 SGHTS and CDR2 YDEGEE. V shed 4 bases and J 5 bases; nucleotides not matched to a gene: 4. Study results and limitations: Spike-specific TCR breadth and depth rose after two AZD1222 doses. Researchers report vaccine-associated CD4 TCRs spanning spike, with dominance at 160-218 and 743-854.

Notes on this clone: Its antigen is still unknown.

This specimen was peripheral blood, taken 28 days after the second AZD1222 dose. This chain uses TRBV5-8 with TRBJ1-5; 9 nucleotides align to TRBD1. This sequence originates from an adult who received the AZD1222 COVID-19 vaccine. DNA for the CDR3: TGTGCCAGCAGCCTGGGACAGGGCGATCAGCCCCAGCATTTT. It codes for CASSLGQGDQPQHF.